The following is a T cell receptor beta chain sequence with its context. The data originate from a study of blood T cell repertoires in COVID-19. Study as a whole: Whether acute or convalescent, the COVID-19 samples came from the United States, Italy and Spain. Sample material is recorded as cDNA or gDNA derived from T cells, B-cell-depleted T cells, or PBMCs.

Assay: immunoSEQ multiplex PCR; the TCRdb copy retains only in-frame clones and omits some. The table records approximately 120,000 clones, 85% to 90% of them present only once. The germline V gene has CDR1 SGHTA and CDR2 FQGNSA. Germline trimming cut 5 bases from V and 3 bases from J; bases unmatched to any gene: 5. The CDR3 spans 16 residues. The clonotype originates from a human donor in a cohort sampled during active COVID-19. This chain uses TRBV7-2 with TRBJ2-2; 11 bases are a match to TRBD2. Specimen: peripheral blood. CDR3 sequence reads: CASSRPLAGDTGELFF. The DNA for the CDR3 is TGTGCCAGCAGCCGCCCACTAGCGGGGGACACCGGGGAGCTGTTTTTT. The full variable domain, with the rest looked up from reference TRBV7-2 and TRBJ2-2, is GAGVSQSPSNKVTEKGKDVELRCDPISGHTALYWYRQSLGQGLEFLIYFQGNSAPDKSGLPSDRFSAERTGGSVSTLTIQRTQQEDSAVYLCASSRPLAGDTGELFFGEGSRLTVL.